The rows below give T cell receptor beta chains drawn from one sample of a study of technical replicates of blood from several donors. The assay was immunoSEQ multiplex PCR, and TCRdb's table has in-frame clones only and misses some. The data show about 75,000 clones, with around 97% seen just once and around 0.31% held by the top ten. The sequencing sample was made of T cells isolated from PBMCs. The source of these receptors is a human donor in good health. The CDR3 runs from the conserved cysteine through the conserved F or W. D genes are given only for firm matches. Size is stated for part of the rows, as once, few or many counts, or as a class when the clone is expanded.

CAISGPPDRELAEAFF,TGTGCCATCAGTGGGCCCCCGGACAGGGAGTTAGCTGAAGCTTTCTTT,TRBJ1-1,TRBD1,.,TRBV10-3
CASSLGGLTDTQYF,TGCGCCAGCAGCTTGGGCGGGTTGACAGATACGCAGTATTTT,TRBJ2-3,.,.,TRBV5-1
CASSLTGSGANVLTF,TGTGCCAGCAGCCTTACAGGGTCTGGGGCCAACGTCCTGACTTTC,TRBJ2-6,.,.,TRBV13
CSVEKTGGSYEQYF,TGCAGCGTTGAAAAGACAGGGGGCTCCTACGAGCAGTACTTC,TRBJ2-7,TRBD1,.,TRBV29-1
CASSQPGTGGVDGYTF,TGTGCCAGCAGCCAGCCGGGTACAGGGGGCGTCGATGGCTACACCTTC,TRBJ1-2,TRBD1,.,TRBV7-2
CASSDSKGRGLGGYTF,TGTGCCAGCAGTGACTCGAAAGGCAGGGGGCTCGGTGGCTACACCTTC,TRBJ1-2,TRBD1,.,TRBV6-4
CASSESGGEWNTEAFF,TGTGCCAGCAGCGAATCTGGGGGGGAATGGAACACTGAAGCTTTCTTT,TRBJ1-1,.,.,TRBV9
CASSREIPNYGYTF,TGTGCCAGCAGCCGAGAAATTCCGAATTATGGCTACACCTTC,TRBJ1-2,.,.,TRBV7-8
CASSYRGAGANVLTF,TGTGCCAGCAGTTATAGGGGTGCTGGGGCCAACGTCCTGACTTTC,TRBJ2-6,.,.,TRBV6-6
CAWSVLGATNTGELFF,TGTGCCTGGAGTGTACTGGGAGCAACGAACACCGGGGAGCTGTTTTTT,TRBJ2-2,.,.,TRBV30
CASMADSNTGELFF,TGTGCCAGCATGGCGGACTCGAACACCGGGGAGCTGTTTTTT,TRBJ2-2,.,.,TRBV2
CASNGPAYYEQYF,TGTGCCAGCAATGGGCCGGCCTACTACGAGCAGTACTTC,TRBJ2-7,.,.,TRBV6-6
CASSLVMGGSLREAFF,TGTGCCAGCAGCTTAGTTATGGGGGGGAGTCTTCGGGAAGCTTTCTTT,TRBJ1-1,.,.,TRBV7-6
CASSHSTSGSTDTQYF,TGTGCCAGCAGCCATTCTACTAGCGGGAGCACAGATACGCAGTATTTT,TRBJ2-3,TRBD2,.,TRBV5-6
CASSSTGAGEKLFF,TGTGCCAGCAGTTCGACAGGGGCTGGTGAAAAACTGTTTTTT,TRBJ1-4,TRBD1,once,TRBV6-6
CASSENRNTEAFF,TGTGCCAGCAGTGAAAACAGGAACACTGAAGCTTTCTTT,TRBJ1-1,.,.,TRBV2
CASSLATEGGNQPQHF,TGTGCCAGCAGCTTAGCTACAGAGGGGGGCAATCAGCCCCAGCATTTT,TRBJ1-5,.,.,TRBV7-2
CASSRTGLAETYEQYF,TGTGCCAGCAGCAGAACGGGACTAGCGGAGACCTACGAGCAGTACTTC,TRBJ2-7,TRBD2,.,TRBV5-4
CASSPWELAGVTNEQFF,TGTGCCAGCAGCCCGTGGGAACTAGCGGGAGTTACGAATGAGCAGTTCTTC,TRBJ2-1,TRBD2,.,TRBV9
CASSNTGTSGRSEQFF,TGCGCCAGCAGCAATACCGGGACTAGCGGGAGAAGTGAGCAGTTCTTC,TRBJ2-1,TRBD2,.,TRBV5-1
CASSPRTGEGYGYTF,TGCGCCAGCAGCCCCCGGACAGGGGAAGGCTATGGCTACACCTTC,TRBJ1-2,TRBD1,.,TRBV5-1
CSVLSSSVGPEAFF,TGCAGCGTTTTGAGCTCCTCTGTGGGGCCTGAAGCTTTCTTT,TRBJ1-1,.,.,TRBV29-1
CASSLSGEIYEQYF,TGCGCCAGCAGCTTATCAGGGGAAATCTACGAGCAGTACTTC,TRBJ2-7,.,.,TRBV5-1
CASSVGDRGPGELFF,TGTGCCAGCAGCGTCGGGGACAGGGGCCCCGGGGAGCTGTTTTTT,TRBJ2-2,TRBD1,.,TRBV9
CASTPPRQLPYEQYF,TGCGCCAGCACGCCCCCGCGGCAGCTTCCCTACGAGCAGTACTTC,TRBJ2-7,.,once,TRBV23-1
CASTYGASYEQYF,TGTGCCAGTACCTATGGAGCGTCCTACGAGCAGTACTTC,TRBJ2-7,.,.,TRBV19
CASSPSAGTMNTEAFF,TGCGCCAGCAGCCCATCGGCGGGAACCATGAACACTGAAGCTTTCTTT,TRBJ1-1,.,.,TRBV5-1
CASSLRKLAGAELFF,TGTGCCAGCAGCTTACGTAAGCTAGCGGGAGCCGAGCTGTTTTTT,TRBJ2-2,TRBD2,.,TRBV11-2
CASSYSKSEAFF,TGTGCCAGCAGTTACTCGAAGAGTGAAGCTTTCTTT,TRBJ1-1,.,.,TRBV6-5
CASSLGTGVGNEQFF,TGTGCCAGCAGCTTGGGGACAGGGGTCGGCAATGAGCAGTTCTTC,TRBJ2-1,TRBD1,.,TRBV5-6
CASSQRTLAGVDTQYF,TGTGCCAGCAGCCAGAGGACTCTAGCGGGAGTAGATACGCAGTATTTT,TRBJ2-3,TRBD2,.,TRBV4-2
CASSQRTGSDYGYTF,TGCGCCAGCAGCCAAAGAACCGGTAGCGACTATGGCTACACCTTC,TRBJ1-2,.,.,TRBV4-3
CASSLGWTANSGANVLTF,TGTGCCAGCAGCTTAGGGTGGACAGCGAACTCTGGGGCCAACGTCCTGACTTTC,TRBJ2-6,.,.,TRBV13
CASSSSGGSNQPQHF,TGTGCCAGCAGTTCATCAGGGGGAAGCAATCAGCCCCAGCATTTT,TRBJ1-5,TRBD1,.,TRBV28
CASSFRTGGYTNEKLFF,TGTGCCAGTAGTTTCAGGACAGGGGGGTATACTAATGAAAAACTGTTTTTT,TRBJ1-4,TRBD1,.,TRBV19
CASSELGGSSYNEQFF,TGTGCCAGCAGTGAATTGGGGGGGAGCTCCTACAATGAGCAGTTCTTC,TRBJ2-1,TRBD2,.,TRBV25-1
CASSLMTGGYSGNTIYF,TGTGCCAGCAGCTTGATGACAGGGGGTTACTCTGGAAACACCATATATTTT,TRBJ1-3,TRBD1,.,TRBV5-6
CASLERLHNEQFF,TGTGCCAGCCTGGAGAGACTTCACAATGAGCAGTTCTTC,TRBJ2-1,.,.,TRBV21-1
CASSNWEDRRGVNEKLFF,TGTGCCAGCAGTAACTGGGAGGACAGGAGGGGGGTAAATGAAAAACTGTTTTTT,TRBJ1-4,TRBD1,.,TRBV28
CASSSGYRESGYTF,TGTGCCAGTAGTTCAGGATACAGGGAGTCTGGCTACACCTTC,TRBJ1-2,.,once,TRBV19
CASSVPDSSNGYTF,TGTGCCAGCAGCGTCCCGGACAGTTCCAATGGCTACACCTTC,TRBJ1-2,.,.,TRBV11-2